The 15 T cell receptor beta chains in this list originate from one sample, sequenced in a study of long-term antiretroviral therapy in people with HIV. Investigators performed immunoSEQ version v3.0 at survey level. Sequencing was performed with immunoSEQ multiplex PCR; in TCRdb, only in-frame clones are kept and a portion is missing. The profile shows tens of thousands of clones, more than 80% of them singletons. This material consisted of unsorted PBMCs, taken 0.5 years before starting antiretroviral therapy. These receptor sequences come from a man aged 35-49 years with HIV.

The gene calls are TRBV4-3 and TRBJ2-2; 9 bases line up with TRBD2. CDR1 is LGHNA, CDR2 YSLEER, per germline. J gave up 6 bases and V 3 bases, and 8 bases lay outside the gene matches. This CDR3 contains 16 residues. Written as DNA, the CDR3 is TGCGCCAGCAGCCATAACCGCCGCGGGGGGGCCGGGGAGCTGTTTTTT. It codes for CASSHNRRGGAGELFF.

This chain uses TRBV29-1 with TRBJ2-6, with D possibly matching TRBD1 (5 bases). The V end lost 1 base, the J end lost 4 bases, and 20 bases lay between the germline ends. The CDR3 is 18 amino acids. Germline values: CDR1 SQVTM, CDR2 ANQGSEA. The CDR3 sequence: CSVEGGLGPLGGANVLTF. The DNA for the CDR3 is TGCAGCGTTGAAGGGGGCTTAGGGCCTTTGGGGGGGGCCAACGTCCTGACTTTC.

The CDR3 loop reads CASSQDWSGGAVGNIQYF. In DNA form, the CDR3 reads TGTGCCAGCAGCCAAGATTGGAGTGGGGGGGCCGTCGGAAACATTCAGTACTTC. The rearrangement joins TRBV4-2 to TRBJ2-4; weak D call: TRBD2 (7 bases). Germline V gene data show CDR1 as LGHNA and CDR2 as YNFKEQ. V was pared by 0 bases and J by 6 bases, with 21 bases between. The CDR3 runs to 18 residues.

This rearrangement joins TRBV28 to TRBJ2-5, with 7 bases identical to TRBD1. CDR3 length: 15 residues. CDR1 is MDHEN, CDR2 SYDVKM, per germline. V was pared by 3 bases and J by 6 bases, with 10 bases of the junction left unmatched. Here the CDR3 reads CASSLDWTGEKTQYF. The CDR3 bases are TGTGCCAGCAGTTTGGATTGGACAGGCGAAAAGACCCAGTACTTC.

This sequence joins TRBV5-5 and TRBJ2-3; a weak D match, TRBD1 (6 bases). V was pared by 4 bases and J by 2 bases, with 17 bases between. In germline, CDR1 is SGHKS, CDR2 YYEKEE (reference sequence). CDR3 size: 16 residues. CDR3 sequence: CASSRGQNALTDTQYF. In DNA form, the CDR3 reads TGTGCCAGCAGCCGCGGACAGAATGCCCTCACAGATACGCAGTATTTT.

CDR3 protein: CATSGPGQTRGTEAFF. The CDR3 DNA reads TGTGCCACCAGCGGCCCCGGACAGACCCGGGGCACTGAAGCTTTCTTT. The chain is built from TRBV15 and TRBJ1-1; a possible D gene is TRBD1 (6 bases). Looked up from germline, CDR1 is LNHNV and CDR2 is YYDKDF (reference sequence). The CDR3 has 16 amino acids. V dropped 5 bases and J dropped 4 bases, with 20 bases sitting between them.

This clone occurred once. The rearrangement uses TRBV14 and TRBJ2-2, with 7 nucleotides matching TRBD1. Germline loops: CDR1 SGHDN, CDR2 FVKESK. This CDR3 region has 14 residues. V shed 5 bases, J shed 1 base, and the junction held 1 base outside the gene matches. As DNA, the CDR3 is TGTGCCAGCAGCGGACAGGTGAACACCGGGGAGCTGTTTTTT. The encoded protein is CASSGQVNTGELFF.

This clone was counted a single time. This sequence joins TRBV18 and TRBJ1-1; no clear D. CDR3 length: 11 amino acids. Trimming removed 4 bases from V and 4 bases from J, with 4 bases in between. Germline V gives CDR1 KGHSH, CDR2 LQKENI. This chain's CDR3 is CASSQGTEAFF. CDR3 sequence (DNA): TGTGCCAGCTCACAGGGCACTGAAGCTTTCTTT.

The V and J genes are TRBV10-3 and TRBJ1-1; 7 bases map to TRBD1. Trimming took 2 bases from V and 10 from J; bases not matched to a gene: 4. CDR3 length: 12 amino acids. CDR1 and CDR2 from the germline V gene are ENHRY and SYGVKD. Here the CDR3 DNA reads TGTGCCATCAGTGAGCTTCAGGGGGGAGCTTTCTTT. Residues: CAISELQGGAFF.

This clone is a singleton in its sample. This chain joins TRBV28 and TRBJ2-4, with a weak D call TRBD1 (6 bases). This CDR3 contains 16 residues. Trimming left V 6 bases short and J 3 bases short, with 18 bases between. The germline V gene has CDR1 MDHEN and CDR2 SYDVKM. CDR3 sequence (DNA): TGTGCCAGCAGGGGCAACAGGGTTAAGGACAAAAACATTCAGTACTTC. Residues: CASRGNRVKDKNIQYF.

The CDR3 bases are TGCGCCAGCAGCTTGATTCTTTTCACCGGGGAGCTGTTTTTT. The encoded protein is CASSLILFTGELFF. The rearrangement links TRBV5-1 to TRBJ2-2; no reliable D call. The ends were cut back, 1 base at V and 4 bases at J, with 8 bases in the middle. The CDR3 has 14 amino acids. Germline loops: CDR1 SGHRS, CDR2 YFSETQ.

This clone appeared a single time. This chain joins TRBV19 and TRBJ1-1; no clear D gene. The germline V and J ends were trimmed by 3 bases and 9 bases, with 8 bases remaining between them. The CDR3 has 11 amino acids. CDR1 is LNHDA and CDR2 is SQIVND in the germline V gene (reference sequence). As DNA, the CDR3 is TGTGCCAGTAGTATGACCCGTCAAGCTTTCTTT. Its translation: CASSMTRQAFF. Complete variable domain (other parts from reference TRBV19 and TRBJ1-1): DGGITQSPKYLFRKEGQNVTLSCEQNLNHDAMYWYRQDPGQGLRLIYYSQIVNDFQKGDIAEGYSVSREKKESFPLTVTSAQKNPTAFYLCASSMTRQAFFGQGTRLTVV.

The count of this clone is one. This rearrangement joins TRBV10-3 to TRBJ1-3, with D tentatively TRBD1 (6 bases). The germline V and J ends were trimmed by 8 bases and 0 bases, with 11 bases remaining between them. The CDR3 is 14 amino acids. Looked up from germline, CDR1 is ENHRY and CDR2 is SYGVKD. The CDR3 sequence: CAIGDRSSGNTIYF. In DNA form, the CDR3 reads TGTGCCATCGGCGACAGGAGCTCTGGAAACACCATATATTTT.

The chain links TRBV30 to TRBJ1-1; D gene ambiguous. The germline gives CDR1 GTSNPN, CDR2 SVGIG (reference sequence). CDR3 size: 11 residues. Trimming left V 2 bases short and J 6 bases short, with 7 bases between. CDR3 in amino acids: CAWSSWAEAFF. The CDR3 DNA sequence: TGTGCCTGGAGTAGCTGGGCTGAAGCTTTCTTT.

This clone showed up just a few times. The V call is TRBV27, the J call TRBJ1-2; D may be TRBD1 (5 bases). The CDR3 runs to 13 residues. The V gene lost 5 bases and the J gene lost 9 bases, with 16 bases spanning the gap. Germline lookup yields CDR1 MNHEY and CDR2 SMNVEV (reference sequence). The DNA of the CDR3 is TGTGCCAGCAGTCCCACACTTGCGGGGCGCTACACCTTC. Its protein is CASSPTLAGRYTF.